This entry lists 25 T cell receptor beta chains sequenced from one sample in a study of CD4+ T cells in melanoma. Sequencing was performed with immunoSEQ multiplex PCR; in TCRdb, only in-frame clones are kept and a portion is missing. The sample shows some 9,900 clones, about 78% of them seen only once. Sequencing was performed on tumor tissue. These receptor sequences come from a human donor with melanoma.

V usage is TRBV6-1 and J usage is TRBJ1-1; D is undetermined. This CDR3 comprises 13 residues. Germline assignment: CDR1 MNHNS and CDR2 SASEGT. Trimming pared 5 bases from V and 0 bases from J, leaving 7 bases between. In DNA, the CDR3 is TGTGCCAGCAGTCCGAGGGTGAACACTGAAGCTTTCTTT. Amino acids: CASSPRVNTEAFF.

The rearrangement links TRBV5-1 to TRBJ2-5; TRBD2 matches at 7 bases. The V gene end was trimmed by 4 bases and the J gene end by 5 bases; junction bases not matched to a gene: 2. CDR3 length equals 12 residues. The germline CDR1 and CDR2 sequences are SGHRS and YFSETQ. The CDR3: CASSPGGETQYF. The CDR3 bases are TGCGCCAGCAGCCCGGGAGGTGAGACCCAGTACTTC.

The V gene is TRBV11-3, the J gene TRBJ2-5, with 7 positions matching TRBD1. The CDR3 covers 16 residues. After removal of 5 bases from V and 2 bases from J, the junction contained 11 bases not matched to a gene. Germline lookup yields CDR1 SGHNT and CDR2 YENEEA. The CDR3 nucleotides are TGTGCCAGCAGCCTAAGAGGGGGCGCCGGTCAAGAGACCCAGTACTTC. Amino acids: CASSLRGGAGQETQYF. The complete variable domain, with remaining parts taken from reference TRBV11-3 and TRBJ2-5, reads EAGVVQSPRYKIIEKKQPVAFWCNPISGHNTLYWYLQNLGQGPELLIRYENEEAVDDSQLPKDRFSAERLKGVDSTLKIQPAELGDSAVYLCASSLRGGAGQETQYFGPGTRLLVL.

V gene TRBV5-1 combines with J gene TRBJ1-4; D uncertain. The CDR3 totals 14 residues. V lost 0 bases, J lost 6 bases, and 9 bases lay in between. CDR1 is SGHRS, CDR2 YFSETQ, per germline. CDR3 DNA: TGCGCCAGCAGCTTGGGGCAGCGAGATGAAAAACTGTTTTTT. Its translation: CASSLGQRDEKLFF.

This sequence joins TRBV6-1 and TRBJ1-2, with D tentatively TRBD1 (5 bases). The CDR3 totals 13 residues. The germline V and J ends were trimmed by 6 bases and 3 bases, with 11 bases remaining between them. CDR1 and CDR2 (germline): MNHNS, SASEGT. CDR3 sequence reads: CASSRDSDYGYTF. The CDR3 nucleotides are TGTGCCAGCAGCCGAGACAGTGACTATGGCTACACCTTC.

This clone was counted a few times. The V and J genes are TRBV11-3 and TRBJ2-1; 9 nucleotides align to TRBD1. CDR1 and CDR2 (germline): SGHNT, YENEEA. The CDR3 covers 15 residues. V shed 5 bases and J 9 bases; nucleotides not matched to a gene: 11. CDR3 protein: CASSADRGDGVEQFF. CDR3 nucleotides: TGTGCCAGCAGCGCAGACAGGGGGGATGGTGTTGAGCAGTTCTTC.

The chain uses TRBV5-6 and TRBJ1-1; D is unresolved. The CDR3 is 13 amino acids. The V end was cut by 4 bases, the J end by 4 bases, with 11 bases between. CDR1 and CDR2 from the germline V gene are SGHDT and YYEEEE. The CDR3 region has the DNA TGTGCCAGCAGCGCTTATAGCCTCACTGAAGCTTTCTTT. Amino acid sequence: CASSAYSLTEAFF.

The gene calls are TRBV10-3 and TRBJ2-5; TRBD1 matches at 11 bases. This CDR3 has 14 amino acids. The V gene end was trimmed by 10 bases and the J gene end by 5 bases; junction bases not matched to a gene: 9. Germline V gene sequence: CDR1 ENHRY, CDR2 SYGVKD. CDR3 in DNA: TGTGCCAGCAACGGACAGGGGGCGCGGGAGACCCAGTACTTC. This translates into CASNGQGARETQYF.

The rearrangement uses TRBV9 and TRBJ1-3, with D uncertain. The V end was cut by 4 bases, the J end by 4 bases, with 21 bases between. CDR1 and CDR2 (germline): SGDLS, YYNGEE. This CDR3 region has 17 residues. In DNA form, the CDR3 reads TGTGCCAGCAGCCGAGTTCAATCCGGGGAGAAGGGAAACACCATATATTTT. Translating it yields CASSRVQSGEKGNTIYF.

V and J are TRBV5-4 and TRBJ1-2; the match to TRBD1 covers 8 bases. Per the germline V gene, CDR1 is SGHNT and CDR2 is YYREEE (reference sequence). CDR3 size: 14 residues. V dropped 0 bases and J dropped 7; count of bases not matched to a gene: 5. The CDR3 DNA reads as TGTGCCAGCAGCTTGGGGGACAGGTTGAGTGGCTACACCTTC. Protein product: CASSLGDRLSGYTF.

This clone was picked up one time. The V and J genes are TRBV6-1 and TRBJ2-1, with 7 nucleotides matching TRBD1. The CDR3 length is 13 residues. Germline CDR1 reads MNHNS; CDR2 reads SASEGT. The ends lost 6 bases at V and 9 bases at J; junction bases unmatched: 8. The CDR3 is CASRGQDLGEQFF. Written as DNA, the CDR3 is TGTGCCAGCAGAGGACAGGACCTGGGTGAGCAGTTCTTC.

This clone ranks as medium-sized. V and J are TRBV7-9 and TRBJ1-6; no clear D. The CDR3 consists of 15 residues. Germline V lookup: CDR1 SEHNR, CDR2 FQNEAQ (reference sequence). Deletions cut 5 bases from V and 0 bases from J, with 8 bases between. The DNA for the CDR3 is TGTGCCAGCAGCCCAAGAAGCTCCTATAATTCACCCCTCCACTTT. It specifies CASSPRSSYNSPLHF. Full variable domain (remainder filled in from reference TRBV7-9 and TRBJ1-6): DTGVSQNPRHKITKRGQNVTFRCDPISEHNRLYWYRQTLGQGPEFLTYFQNEAQLEKSRLLSDRFSAERPKGSFSTLEIQRTEQGDSAMYLCASSPRSSYNSPLHFGNGTRLTVT.

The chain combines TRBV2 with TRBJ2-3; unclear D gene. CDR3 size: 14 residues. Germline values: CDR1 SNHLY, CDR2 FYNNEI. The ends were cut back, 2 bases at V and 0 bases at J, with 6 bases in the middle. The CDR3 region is CASSETTSTDTQYF. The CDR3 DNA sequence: TGTGCCAGCAGTGAAACTACTAGCACAGATACGCAGTATTTT.

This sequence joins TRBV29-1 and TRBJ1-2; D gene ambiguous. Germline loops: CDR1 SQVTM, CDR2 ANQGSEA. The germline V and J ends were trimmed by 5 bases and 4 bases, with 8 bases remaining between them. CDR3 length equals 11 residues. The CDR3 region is CSVQLSYGYTF. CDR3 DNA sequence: TGCAGCGTTCAACTCTCCTATGGCTACACCTTC.

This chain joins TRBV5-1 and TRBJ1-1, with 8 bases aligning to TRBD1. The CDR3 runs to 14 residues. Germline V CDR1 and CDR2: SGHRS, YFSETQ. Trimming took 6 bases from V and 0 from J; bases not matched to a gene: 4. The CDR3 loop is CASTGTGMNTEAFF. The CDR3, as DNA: TGCGCCAGCACAGGGACAGGTATGAACACTGAAGCTTTCTTT.

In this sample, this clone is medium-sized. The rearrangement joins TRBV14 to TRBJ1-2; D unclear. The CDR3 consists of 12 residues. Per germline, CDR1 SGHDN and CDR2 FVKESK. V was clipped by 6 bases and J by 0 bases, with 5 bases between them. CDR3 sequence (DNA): TGTGCCAGCAGTGCGACTAACTATGGCTACACCTTC. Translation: CASSATNYGYTF.

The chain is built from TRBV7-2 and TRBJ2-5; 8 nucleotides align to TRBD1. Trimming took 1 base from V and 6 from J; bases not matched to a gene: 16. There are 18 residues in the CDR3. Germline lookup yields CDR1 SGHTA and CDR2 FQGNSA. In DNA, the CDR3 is TGTGCCAGCAGCTTAGTTGGGGTCGGAAGGACAGGGTCGAAGACCCAGTACTTC. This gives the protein CASSLVGVGRTGSKTQYF.

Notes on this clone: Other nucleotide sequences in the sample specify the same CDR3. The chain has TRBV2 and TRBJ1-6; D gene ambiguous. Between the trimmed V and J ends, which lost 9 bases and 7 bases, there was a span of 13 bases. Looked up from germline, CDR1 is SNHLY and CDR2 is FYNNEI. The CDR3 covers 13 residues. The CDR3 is CASHSGVNSPLHF. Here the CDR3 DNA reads TGTGCCAGTCACAGTGGGGTCAATTCACCCCTCCACTTT.

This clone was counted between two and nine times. CDR3 sequence: CASSRLAGGLWGTQYF. The CDR3 nucleotides are TGTGCCAGCAGCCGCCTAGCGGGGGGGCTTTGGGGTACGCAGTATTTT. The rearrangement links TRBV7-9 to TRBJ2-3, with TRBD2 matching over 12 bases. The germline V gene encodes CDR1 SEHNR and CDR2 FQNEAQ (reference sequence). The V gene end was trimmed by 5 bases and the J gene end by 8 bases; junction bases not matched to a gene: 11. This CDR3 spans 16 amino acids.

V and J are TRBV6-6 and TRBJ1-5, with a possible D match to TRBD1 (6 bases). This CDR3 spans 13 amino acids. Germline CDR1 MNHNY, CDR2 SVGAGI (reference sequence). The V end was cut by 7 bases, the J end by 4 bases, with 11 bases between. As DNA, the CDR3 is TGTGCCAGCAACCAGGGGCGGAATCAGCCCCAGCATTTT. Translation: CASNQGRNQPQHF.

The CDR3 sequence: CASSPWTDNPGVEFF. DNA of the CDR3: TGTGCCAGCTCACCGTGGACAGATAACCCCGGGGTCGAGTTCTTC. V and J are TRBV18 and TRBJ2-1, with a weak D call TRBD1 (6 bases). Per germline, CDR1 KGHSH and CDR2 LQKENI. This CDR3 has 15 residues. V lost 3 bases, J lost 14 bases, and 23 bases lay in between.

CDR3 nucleotides: TGCGCCAGCAGCTTGCAGGGCAGGAATGAAAAACTGTTTTTT. Protein product: CASSLQGRNEKLFF. This chain joins TRBV5-1 and TRBJ1-4; D perhaps matches TRBD1 (5 bases). Germline V lookup: CDR1 SGHRS, CDR2 YFSETQ. V lost 1 base and J lost 5, with 9 bases in between. The CDR3 is 14 residues long.

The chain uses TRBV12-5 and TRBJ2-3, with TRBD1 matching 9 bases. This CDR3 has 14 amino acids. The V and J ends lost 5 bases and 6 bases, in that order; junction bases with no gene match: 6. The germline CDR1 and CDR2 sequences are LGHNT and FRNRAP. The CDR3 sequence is CASGIGQGSDTQYF. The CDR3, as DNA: TGTGCTAGTGGTATCGGACAGGGGAGCGATACGCAGTATTTT.

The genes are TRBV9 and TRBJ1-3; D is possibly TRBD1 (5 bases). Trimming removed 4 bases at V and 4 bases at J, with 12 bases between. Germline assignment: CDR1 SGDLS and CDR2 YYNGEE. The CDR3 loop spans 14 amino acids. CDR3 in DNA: TGTGCCAGCAGCTCGGGGGGGAGCGGAAACACCATATATTTT. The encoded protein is CASSSGGSGNTIYF.

The CDR3 DNA is TGTGCCAGCAGGGCTCGGGAATTAGCGAACACCGGGGAGCTGTTTTTT. Translating gives CASRARELANTGELFF. The chain combines TRBV2 with TRBJ2-2; tentative D call: TRBD2 (5 bases). Deletions cut 6 bases from V and 0 bases from J, with 14 bases between. The CDR3 runs to 16 residues. The germline gives CDR1 SNHLY, CDR2 FYNNEI.